This TCR beta chain was documented in a study of Tregs in tolerant kidney transplant recipients. This clone showed up just a few times. The junction shows a germline mismatch at one end, possibly a read error. Germline CDR1 reads ENHRY; CDR2 reads SYGVKD. This CDR3 is built from 13 residues. The protocol was immunoSEQ multiplex PCR, while the TCRdb copy is restricted to in-frame clones and leaves out a portion. The table records tens of thousands of clones, over 85% of them present only once. The gene calls are TRBV10-3 and TRBJ2-1; 12 nucleotides align to TRBD2. The TCR sequence derives from a human donor who received a combined kidney and bone marrow transplant. Here the sequenced sample was CD4+ T cells from blood, taken before the transplant. The CDR3 region is CAISGTSGPPQVF. CDR3 sequence (DNA): TGTGCCATCAGCGGGACTAGCGGGCCCCCCCAGGTCTTC.